Below, 20 T cell receptor beta chains from the same sample are listed, as sequenced in a study of blood T cell repertoires in COVID-19. Method: immunoSEQ multiplex PCR; TCRdb's copy keeps in-frame clones and lacks some. Here the sample spans more than 150,000 clones, less than 90% being singletons. Sequenced input: peripheral blood. All receptors derive from a woman between 40 and 55 years old with acute or convalescent COVID-19.

This chain joins TRBV11-3 and TRBJ2-5; 9 bases agree with TRBD1. After removal of 4 bases from V and 5 bases from J, the junction contained 11 bases not matched to a gene. From germline, CDR1 is SGHNT and CDR2 YENEEA. The CDR3 runs to 16 residues. CDR3 amino acids: CASSSGAGTGMETQYF. The CDR3 nucleotides read TGTGCCAGCAGCTCTGGCGCAGGGACAGGGATGGAGACCCAGTACTTC.

The chain couples TRBV12-3 or TRBV12-4 to TRBJ1-1; D not resolved. Between the trimmed V and J ends, which lost 6 bases and 5 bases, there was a span of 7 bases. The CDR3 extends over 11 amino acids. In DNA form, the CDR3 reads TGTGCCAGCAGGGTACAAACTGAAGCTTTCTTT. Translation gives CASRVQTEAFF.

The rearrangement links TRBV7-2 to TRBJ2-1, with 7 bases identical to TRBD2. The ends lost 1 base at V and 2 bases at J; junction bases unmatched: 2. Per the germline V gene, CDR1 is SGHTA and CDR2 is FQGNSA. The CDR3 is made up of 15 amino acids. CDR3 region: CASSLGLAAYNEQFF. CDR3 sequence (DNA): TGTGCCAGCAGCTTAGGCCTAGCGGCCTACAATGAGCAGTTCTTC.

V usage is TRBV5-6 and J usage is TRBJ2-5; 10 bases map to TRBD2. There are 14 residues in the CDR3. V lost 7 bases to trimming and J lost 3 bases; unmatched junction nucleotides: 6. The germline CDR1 and CDR2 sequences are SGHDT and YYEEEE. In DNA form, the CDR3 reads TGTGCCAGCCAAAGCGGGAGGGCCGAAGAGACCCAGTACTTC. Its protein is CASQSGRAEETQYF.

J is TRBJ2-3 and V is TRBV30; D ambiguous. The V gene lost 2 bases and the J gene lost 7 bases, with 7 bases spanning the gap. The CDR3 totals 11 residues. The germline V gene encodes CDR1 GTSNPN and CDR2 SVGIG (reference sequence). CDR3 bases: TGTGCCTGGAGTATTTCATATACGCAGTATTTT. It encodes CAWSISYTQYF.

V gene TRBV19 combines with J gene TRBJ1-6, with TRBD1 identical over 11 bases. The length of the CDR3 is 15 residues. The germline CDR1 and CDR2 sequences are LNHDA and SQIVND (reference sequence). V dropped 3 bases and J dropped 10; count of bases not matched to a gene: 5. The CDR3 region has the DNA TGTGCCAGTAGTATCGGGACAGGGGGTCAATCACCCCTCCACTTT. This translates into CASSIGTGGQSPLHF.

The rearrangement links TRBV2 to TRBJ2-2, with 7 bases fitting TRBD2. Germline V CDR1 and CDR2: SNHLY, FYNNEI. V lost 3 bases to trimming and J lost 8 bases; unmatched junction nucleotides: 18. The CDR3 runs 18 residues. The chain's CDR3 is CASSDRGSVAGTSGELFF. The CDR3 region has the DNA TGTGCCAGCAGTGATCGCGGGTCGGTAGCGGGTACGTCAGGGGAGCTGTTTTTT.

The V gene is TRBV4-1, the J gene TRBJ2-7; 11 nucleotides line up with TRBD2. V lost 2 bases, J lost 3 bases, and 6 bases stayed unmatched. CDR1 is MGHRA, CDR2 YSYEKL, per germline. The CDR3 has 16 residues. The CDR3 region has the DNA TGCGCCAGCAGCCAACTAGCGGGGGGATTCCTCTACGAGCAGTACTTC. As protein: CASSQLAGGFLYEQYF.

This chain links TRBV21-1 with TRBJ2-5; TRBD2 was called by the table and not checked on the DNA. TRBV21-1 is deemed a pseudogene. This CDR3 contains 16 residues. CDR3 bases: TGTGCCAGCAGCAAACGGGGACTAGCGGACCAAGAGACCCAGTACTTC. This translates into CASSKRGLADQETQYF.

This clone was detected once. CDR3 loop: CAIRPTGKVYGGELFF. In DNA form, the CDR3 reads TGTGCCATCAGACCGACAGGGAAGGTTTACGGCGGGGAGCTGTTTTTT. The rearrangement uses TRBV10-3 and TRBJ2-2, with 7 bases that match TRBD1. The CDR3 is 16 residues long. J lost 7 bases, V lost 6 bases, and 14 bases had no gene match. The germline V gene encodes CDR1 ENHRY and CDR2 SYGVKD.

The CDR3 DNA sequence: TGTGCCAGCAGTTACCGGACTAGCGGCTACGAGCAGTACTTC. It codes for CASSYRTSGYEQYF. The chain recombines TRBV6-2 or TRBV6-3 with TRBJ2-7; TRBD2 aligns across 10 bases. Per the germline V gene, CDR1 is MNHEY and CDR2 is SVGEGT. This CDR3 region has 14 residues. V lost 2 bases to trimming and J lost 3 bases; unmatched junction nucleotides: 1.

This chain joins TRBV30 and TRBJ1-5, with D unclear. The germline V gene has CDR1 GTSNPN and CDR2 SVGIG (reference sequence). Trimming removed 1 base at V and 1 base at J, with 5 bases between. The CDR3 contains 13 residues. The CDR3 protein is CAWSGRSNQPQHF. The CDR3, as DNA: TGTGCCTGGAGTGGGCGGAGCAATCAGCCCCAGCATTTT.

The chain employs TRBV5-1 and TRBJ1-1; D gene unclear. The germline V and J ends were trimmed by 4 bases and 2 bases, with 9 bases remaining between them. Germline CDR1 SGHRS, CDR2 YFSETQ. The CDR3 covers 13 residues. The CDR3 sequence is CASSRGTNTEAFF. Here the CDR3 DNA reads TGCGCCAGCAGCAGAGGAACCAACACTGAAGCTTTCTTT.

The chain uses TRBV9 and TRBJ2-3, with 11 bases lining up with TRBD1. This CDR3 spans 17 amino acids. Germline V lookup: CDR1 SGDLS, CDR2 YYNGEE. Trimming took 2 bases from V and 4 from J; bases not matched to a gene: 9. The CDR3 sequence: CASSVNPGQGGADTQYF. The CDR3 bases are TGTGCCAGCAGCGTCAACCCGGGACAGGGGGGAGCAGATACGCAGTATTTT.

The CDR3 reads CASSLGVSGRGSYEQFF. The CDR3, as DNA: TGTGCCAGCAGCTTAGGAGTTAGCGGGAGAGGTAGCTATGAGCAGTTCTTC. The V gene is TRBV7-2, the J gene TRBJ2-1, with 9 nucleotides matching TRBD2. J gave up 8 bases and V 1 base, and 12 bases lay outside the gene matches. The CDR3 contains 17 residues. Germline CDR1 SGHTA, CDR2 FQGNSA.

V is TRBV13 and J is TRBJ2-5; 9 nucleotides align to TRBD1. The length of the CDR3 is 16 residues. From germline, CDR1 is PRHDT and CDR2 FYEKMQ (reference sequence). The ends lost 5 bases at V and 4 bases at J; junction bases unmatched: 11. The CDR3 loop is CASSPPGQGFSETQYF. Written as DNA, the CDR3 is TGTGCCAGCAGCCCTCCGGGACAGGGTTTTTCAGAGACCCAGTACTTC.

The V gene is TRBV3-1 (or the pseudogene TRBV3-2), the J gene TRBJ1-5; D is unclear. CDR1 is LGHDT, CDR2 YNNKEL, per germline (reference sequence). The V end was cut by 1 base, the J end by 4 bases, with 8 bases between. There are 14 residues in the CDR3. The DNA of the CDR3 is TGTGCCAGCAGCCAAGGGACTCAAAATCAGCCCCAGCATTTT. Its protein is CASSQGTQNQPQHF.

The chain is built from TRBV28 and TRBJ1-1, with 7 bases matching TRBD1. V trimming: 6 bases; J trimming: 8 bases; junction bases outside the gene matches: 6. Germline CDR1 MDHEN, CDR2 SYDVKM. The CDR3 is 12 residues long. The CDR3 DNA reads TGTGCCAGCAGCCAAGGGGGCCACGAAGCTTTCTTT. Its protein product is CASSQGGHEAFF. Together with reference TRBV28 and TRBJ1-1, the CDR3 gives the full variable domain: DVKVTQSSRYLVKRTGEKVFLECVQDMDHENMFWYRQDPGLGLRLIYFSYDVKMKEKGDIPEGYSVSREKKERFSLILESASTNQTSMYLCASSQGGHEAFFGQGTRLTVV.

In this sample, this clone turned up once. The chain carries TRBV28 and TRBJ2-1; 8 nucleotides line up with TRBD2. J was trimmed by 0 bases and V by 9 bases; bases with no gene match: 7. Looked up from germline, CDR1 is MDHEN and CDR2 is SYDVKM. This CDR3 region has 15 residues. CDR3 amino acids: CASGSGGISYNEQFF. The CDR3 DNA reads as TGTGCCAGTGGGTCGGGAGGGATCTCCTACAATGAGCAGTTCTTC.

V is TRBV4-1 and J is TRBJ2-1, with D perhaps TRBD2 (5 bases). The CDR3 length is 15 residues. The V gene lost 0 bases and the J gene lost 4 bases, with 10 bases spanning the gap. Germline values: CDR1 MGHRA, CDR2 YSYEKL. The CDR3 loop reads CASSQDMRTYNEQFF. The CDR3 DNA is TGCGCCAGCAGCCAAGATATGCGGACTTACAATGAGCAGTTCTTC.